Below are 14 T cell receptor beta chains sequenced from a single sample in a study of blood T cell repertoires in COVID-19. TCRdb keeps only in-frame clones here, not all; method: immunoSEQ multiplex PCR. Found here are a few hundred thousand clones, around 83% of them singletons; the top ten hold 5%. The sequenced sample consisted of PBMCs or T cells enriched from blood (not recorded which). Receptors originate from a man aged 35 to 55 who had been exposed to COVID-19.

The chain joins TRBV11-3 to TRBJ2-7, with TRBD1 as a possible D gene (5 bases). V was trimmed by 3 bases and J by 0 bases, leaving 12 bases between them. The germline CDR1 and CDR2 sequences are SGHNT and YENEEA. This CDR3 is 15 amino acids long. The CDR3 sequence is CASSFITGDSYEQYF. Here the CDR3 DNA reads TGTGCCAGCAGCTTTATCACAGGCGACTCCTACGAGCAGTACTTC.

This clone showed up just once. The V call is TRBV5-1, the J call TRBJ1-5, with 8 nucleotides matching TRBD1. Trimming took 4 bases from V and 3 from J; bases not matched to a gene: 6. CDR1 is SGHRS, CDR2 YFSETQ, per germline. The CDR3 covers 15 residues. This chain's CDR3 is CASSIGQGYNQPQHF. DNA for the CDR3: TGCGCCAGCAGCATCGGACAGGGATACAATCAGCCCCAGCATTTT.

This sequence joins TRBV13 and TRBJ1-1, with 7 bases fitting TRBD1. The CDR3 is made up of 11 amino acids. Germline-derived CDR1 and CDR2 are PRHDT and FYEKMQ (reference sequence). Trimming removed 2 bases from V and 12 bases from J; junction bases left unmatched: 3. The CDR3 DNA reads as TGTGCCAGCAGCTTACAGGGGGTATCTTTCTTT. Encoded protein: CASSLQGVSFF.

This chain uses TRBV5-4 with TRBJ2-5; 7 positions match TRBD2. Germline V CDR1 and CDR2: SGHNT, YYREEE (reference sequence). Trimming removed 0 bases from V and 5 bases from J; junction bases left unmatched: 4. The CDR3 extends over 14 amino acids. This CDR3 reads CASSLGWGGETQYF. CDR3 sequence (DNA): TGTGCCAGCAGCTTGGGATGGGGGGGGGAGACCCAGTACTTC.

The chain couples TRBV5-6 to TRBJ2-5; 10 bases match TRBD1. The germline V gene has CDR1 SGHDT and CDR2 YYEEEE. V dropped 2 bases and J dropped 3; count of bases not matched to a gene: 4. The CDR3 spans 15 residues. For the CDR3, the DNA is TGTGCCAGCAGCTTTGCGGGGACAGGGGAAGAGACCCAGTACTTC. Its protein product is CASSFAGTGEETQYF.

V gene TRBV7-8 combines with J gene TRBJ1-1; no definite D call. Looked up from germline, CDR1 is SGHVS and CDR2 is FQNEAQ. CDR3 size: 15 residues. V lost 4 bases and J lost 1, with 13 bases in between. This CDR3 is CASSSLSHPNTEAFF. CDR3 bases: TGTGCCAGCAGCTCTCTTTCACACCCGAACACTGAAGCTTTCTTT.

The V call is TRBV9, the J call TRBJ1-2, with D uncertain. Germline CDR1 and CDR2: SGDLS and YYNGEE. CDR3 size: 15 residues. V lost 3 bases, J lost 8 bases, and 20 bases lay in between. Here the CDR3 DNA reads TGTGCCAGCAGCGACACCGGGAAGAGGTATGGCGGCTACACCTTC. It codes for CASSDTGKRYGGYTF.

CDR3 region: CASSPTAAVVEQFF. CDR3 bases: TGTGCCAGCTCACCTACAGCCGCCGTTGTTGAGCAGTTCTTC. The chain has TRBV18 and TRBJ2-1; D gene uncertain. The ends were cut back, 3 bases at V and 9 bases at J, with 15 bases in the middle. CDR1 and CDR2 (germline): KGHSH, LQKENI. The CDR3 sequence is 14 residues long.

The gene calls are TRBV5-6 and TRBJ2-1; 7 positions match TRBD2. The junction had 15 bases not matched to a gene; V was cut back by 2 bases and J by 10 bases. CDR1 SGHDT and CDR2 YYEEEE come from the germline V gene. The CDR3 loop spans 16 amino acids. In DNA, the CDR3 is TGTGCCAGCAGCTTATTAAGGCGGGAGCTCTTTGGAGAGCAGTTCTTC. This encodes CASSLLRRELFGEQFF.

This sequence joins TRBV9 and TRBJ2-7, with D possibly TRBD2 on 6 matching bases. Germline loops: CDR1 SGDLS, CDR2 YYNGEE. This CDR3 spans 14 amino acids. V lost 0 bases and J lost 1, with 8 bases in between. The CDR3: CASSVGSGSYEQYF. The CDR3 coding sequence is TGTGCCAGCAGCGTAGGTAGCGGTTCCTACGAGCAGTACTTC.

This chain connects TRBV6-5 to TRBJ2-4; TRBD1 matches 7 bases. CDR3 length equals 14 residues. Germline values: CDR1 MNHEY, CDR2 SVGAGI. V lost 5 bases to trimming and J lost 5 bases; unmatched junction nucleotides: 6. CDR3 in amino acids: CASSPGQAQNIQYF. The CDR3 DNA is TGTGCCAGCAGTCCCGGACAGGCTCAAAACATTCAGTACTTC.

The V gene is TRBV19, the J gene TRBJ2-5; 13 bases match TRBD2. The germline V gene has CDR1 LNHDA and CDR2 SQIVND (reference sequence). CDR3 size: 16 residues. V trimming: 5 bases; J trimming: 2 bases; junction bases outside the gene matches: 5. CDR3 loop: CASSRTSGSLQETQYF. The CDR3 coding sequence is TGTGCCAGTAGTCGGACTAGCGGGAGCTTACAAGAGACCCAGTACTTC.

This clone was seen only once. The CDR3 here is CASSRIDGYTF. The CDR3 nucleotides read TGTGCCAGCAGCCGTATCGATGGCTACACCTTC. The chain links TRBV6-1 to TRBJ1-2; D not resolved. Per germline, CDR1 MNHNS and CDR2 SASEGT. CDR3 length: 11 residues. V was trimmed by 6 bases and J by 6 bases, leaving 8 bases between them.

This chain connects TRBV24-1 to TRBJ1-1; TRBD1 aligns across 12 bases. The CDR3 is 21 amino acids. V lost 6 bases and J lost 1; bases outside the gene matches: 20. Germline V lookup: CDR1 KGHDR, CDR2 SFDVKD. Here the CDR3 reads CATSSRDRGPPPSPRNTEAFF. The CDR3 DNA follows: TGTGCCACCAGTAGTAGGGACAGGGGGCCCCCCCCGTCCCCGAGGAACACTGAAGCTTTCTTT.